This is a list of T cell receptor beta chains from one sample in a study of T cell clones after liver transplantation. Using immunoSEQ multiplex PCR, the repertoire was profiled, and TCRdb retains in-frame clones only, with some absent. The data hold 55,000 to 75,000 clones, with 70% to 80% observed a single time. Sequenced material: CD4+ T cells from blood, taken at the approximately 15-month timepoint. The receptors were sampled from a human patient who received a liver transplant. The graft donor may have given rise to some T cells. Each CDR3 is given with its conserved first and last residue. A D gene is named only where the DNA matches it firmly. Size is stated for part of the rows, as once, few or many counts, or as a class when the clone is expanded.

v_gene	d_gene	len	j_gene	abundance	CDR3aa	CDR3nt
TRBV9	TRBD1	16	TRBJ2-1	few	CASSVEQGVVYNEQFF	TGTGCCAGCAGCGTAGAACAGGGGGTCGTCTACAATGAGCAGTTCTTC
TRBV28	NA	14	TRBJ1-1	few	CASSGLVRDTEAFF	TGTGCCAGCAGTGGTTTGGTCCGAGACACTGAAGCTTTCTTT
TRBV6-1	NA	13	TRBJ1-4	once	CASNPGNREKLFF	TGTGCCAGCAACCCAGGGAATCGAGAAAAACTGTTTTTT
TRBV7-9	NA	13	TRBJ1-5	once	CASSLDMVQPQHF	TGTGCCAGCAGCTTAGATATGGTTCAGCCCCAGCATTTT
TRBV6-1	TRBD2	16	TRBJ2-2	NA	CASSEEWGTSSGELFF	TGTGCCAGCAGTGAAGAGTGGGGGACTAGTTCCGGGGAGCTGTTTTTT
TRBV11-3	TRBD1	15	TRBJ2-5	few	CASSELTGLQETQYF	TGTGCCAGCAGCGAATTGACAGGGCTACAAGAGACCCAGTACTTC
TRBV7-5	NA	15	TRBJ2-5	NA	CVRRGTTGGKETQYF	TGTGTCAGACGCGGGACGACAGGGGGCAAGGAGACCCAGTACTTC
TRBV7-2	NA	14	TRBJ2-1	NA	CASSAYLDYHEQFF	TGTGCCAGCAGCGCATACCTAGATTACCATGAGCAGTTCTTC
TRBV5-1	TRBD2	15	TRBJ2-1	few	CASSRGDYPYNEQFF	TGCGCCAGCAGCCGGGGGGACTATCCGTACAATGAGCAGTTCTTC
TRBV12-5	NA	12	TRBJ2-2	NA	CASRPFSGELFF	TGTGCTAGTCGACCATTCTCCGGGGAGCTGTTTTTT